This T cell receptor (beta chain) is drawn from a study of T cells in localized non-small cell lung cancer. Trimming stripped 1 base from V and 6 bases from J, with 16 bases between. Germline V lookup: CDR1 SGHTA, CDR2 FQGNSA. The CDR3 totals 15 residues. The data were produced by immunoSEQ multiplex PCR, yet TCRdb's version contains in-frame clones alone and is incomplete. The sample carries some 50,000 clones, approximately 88% recorded once. This clonotype was obtained from a man aged 40 to 75 with stage III lung adenocarcinoma. Sequencing used peripheral blood mononuclear cells, obtained before any cancer treatment. The V call is TRBV7-2, the J call TRBJ2-7; maybe TRBD1 (5 bases). The CDR3 protein is CASSLGSGLWGEQYF. CDR3 nucleotide sequence: TGTGCCAGCAGCTTAGGGTCAGGGCTATGGGGCGAGCAGTACTTC.